These 23 T cell receptor beta chains share one sample of origin, sequenced in a study of cytomegalovirus exposure and HLA in healthy donors. Primers included in the PCR were 60 Vbeta and 13 Jbeta primers. The assay was immunoSEQ multiplex PCR, and TCRdb's table has in-frame clones only and misses some. The sample lists 90,000 to 130,000 clones, more than 65% occurring once. Sequenced sample: PBMCs. The receptors come from a man under 40 in good health and CMV-seropositive.

This clone has only one observation. The CDR3 loop reads CASSHPGTSGGEHSYEQYF. The CDR3 DNA sequence: TGTGCCAGCAGCCACCCTGGGACTAGCGGGGGAGAGCACTCCTACGAGCAGTACTTC. The chain links TRBV4-2 to TRBJ2-7, with 14 positions matching TRBD2. Germline V lookup: CDR1 LGHNA, CDR2 YNFKEQ. The CDR3 runs to 19 residues. J lost 0 bases, V lost 3 bases, and 10 bases had no gene match.

The chain employs TRBV5-6 and TRBJ1-2; the D is unclear. Per the germline V gene, CDR1 is SGHDT and CDR2 is YYEEEE. CDR3 size: 15 residues. V lost 4 bases and J lost 7, with 20 bases in between. CDR3 DNA sequence: TGTGCCAGCAGCCAAATTGTGGAGGGAAACCCTGGCTACACCTTC. Its translation is CASSQIVEGNPGYTF.

The chain combines TRBV2 with TRBJ1-3; 9 bases are shared with TRBD1. The germline CDR1 and CDR2 sequences are SNHLY and FYNNEI. The CDR3 extends over 16 amino acids. Trimming removed 10 bases from V and 0 bases from J; junction bases left unmatched: 10. CDR3 sequence: CATIGDRAFSGNTIYF. DNA of the CDR3: TGTGCCACCATAGGGGACAGGGCTTTCTCTGGAAACACCATATATTTT.

This chain connects TRBV2 to TRBJ1-6, with D perhaps TRBD1 (5 bases). V lost 6 bases to trimming and J lost 5 bases, with 17 bases between them. Germline V gene sequence: CDR1 SNHLY, CDR2 FYNNEI. This CDR3 region has 16 residues. In DNA, the CDR3 is TGTGCCAGCAGCTCAGGGAAGGTCGCGGATAATTCACCCCTCCACTTT. Amino acids: CASSSGKVADNSPLHF.

This chain joins TRBV28 and TRBJ2-5; D is undetermined. The V end lost 5 bases, the J end lost 2 bases, and 15 bases lay between the germline ends. Germline loops: CDR1 MDHEN, CDR2 SYDVKM. This CDR3 has 15 amino acids. The DNA for the CDR3 is TGTGCCAGCAGTCCCCCCCGCCTAGATCAAGAGACCCAGTACTTC. Translation gives CASSPPRLDQETQYF.

The rearrangement links TRBV7-3 to TRBJ2-2, with 7 bases aligning to TRBD1. Germline V gene sequence: CDR1 SGHTA, CDR2 FQGTGA. With V trimmed by 5 bases and J by 0 bases, 6 bases remained unmatched. The CDR3 is 16 residues long. The CDR3 spells CASSNPQGTNTGELFF. The CDR3 DNA is TGTGCCAGCAGCAATCCACAGGGGACGAACACCGGGGAGCTGTTTTTT.

V usage is TRBV5-1 and J usage is TRBJ2-3, with D tentatively TRBD1 (6 bases). V was shortened by 5 bases and J by 0 bases, with 7 bases between the two germline ends. This CDR3 has 13 amino acids. CDR1 is SGHRS, CDR2 YFSETQ, per germline. CDR3 DNA sequence: TGCGCCAGCAGGACAGGCAGCACAGATACGCAGTATTTT. Its translation is CASRTGSTDTQYF.

This chain uses TRBV7-2 with TRBJ2-5, with D maybe TRBD2 (7 bases). This CDR3 contains 14 residues. From germline, CDR1 is SGHTA and CDR2 FQGNSA. Trimming took 4 bases from V and 1 from J, leaving 10 bases between them. In nucleotides, the CDR3 is TGTGCCAGCAGCTCTGGGGGGGCCCAAGAGACCCAGTACTTC. Protein sequence: CASSSGGAQETQYF.

This clone has just one count. V usage is TRBV5-3 and J usage is TRBJ1-5; tentatively, D is TRBD1 (5 bases). TRBV5-3 counts as an open reading frame of uncertain function. The CDR3 sequence is 15 residues long. Trimming pared 0 bases from V and 6 bases from J, leaving 13 bases between. The CDR3 bases are TGTGCCAGAAGCTTGGCGCAGGGAAGGGGTCAGCCCCAGCATTTT. Translated, it gives CARSLAQGRGQPQHF.

The chain links TRBV11-2 to TRBJ2-2; 8 bases agree with TRBD2. The J segment lost 2 bases and the V segment lost 1 base, leaving 9 bases of the junction unmatched. There are 18 residues in the CDR3. Germline values: CDR1 SGHAT, CDR2 FQNNGV. The CDR3 reads CASSLVRHRGGNTGELFF. CDR3 sequence (DNA): TGTGCCAGCAGCTTAGTTCGACATCGGGGGGGAAACACCGGGGAGCTGTTTTTT.

The rearrangement links TRBV11-2 to TRBJ2-5, with TRBD2 as a possible D gene (5 bases). Trimming stripped 0 bases from V and 10 bases from J, with 12 bases between. Germline values: CDR1 SGHAT, CDR2 FQNNGV. CDR3 size: 13 residues. The CDR3 region has the DNA TGTGCCAGCAGCTTAGAGCCCCCCGGGAACCAGTACTTC. Its translation: CASSLEPPGNQYF.

This chain joins TRBV6-1 and TRBJ1-2; D remains ambiguous. Germline CDR1 MNHNS, CDR2 SASEGT. The CDR3 sequence is 15 residues long. Trimming took 4 bases from V and 1 from J, leaving 13 bases between them. The CDR3 sequence is CASSVSRESNYGYTF. CDR3 sequence (DNA): TGTGCCAGCAGTGTTTCAAGGGAGAGTAACTATGGCTACACCTTC.

The chain recombines TRBV2 with TRBJ1-5; D possibly corresponds to TRBD1 (5 bases). Germline V gene sequence: CDR1 SNHLY, CDR2 FYNNEI. The V gene lost 2 bases and the J gene lost 5 bases, with 7 bases spanning the gap. The CDR3 runs 13 residues. The CDR3 is CASSEKGHQPQHF. The DNA of the CDR3 is TGTGCCAGCAGTGAAAAGGGGCATCAGCCCCAGCATTTT.

This sequence joins TRBV7-8 and TRBJ2-4, with TRBD1 as a possible D gene (6 bases). Germline V lookup: CDR1 SGHVS, CDR2 FQNEAQ. This CDR3 contains 16 residues. V shed 5 bases and J shed 0 bases, with 14 bases lying between them. The CDR3 here is CASSQTGDLAKNIQYF. DNA of the CDR3: TGTGCCAGCAGCCAGACAGGTGACCTAGCCAAAAACATTCAGTACTTC.

V and J are TRBV30 and TRBJ1-3, with 7 nucleotides matching TRBD1. Germline V gene lookup returns CDR1 GTSNPN and CDR2 SVGIG (reference sequence). This CDR3 is 13 amino acids long. The V and J ends lost 5 bases and 4 bases, in that order; junction bases with no gene match: 5. Here the CDR3 DNA reads TGTGCCTGGTCGACAGGGACAGGAAACACCATATATTTT. Amino acid sequence: CAWSTGTGNTIYF.

The chain couples TRBV27 to TRBJ1-2, with a possible D match to TRBD1 (6 bases). Trimming removed 5 bases from V and 3 bases from J, with 13 bases in between. This CDR3 comprises 14 residues. From germline, CDR1 is MNHEY and CDR2 SMNVEV (reference sequence). In DNA form, the CDR3 reads TGTGCCAGCAGTCAACAGGGAGTAGACTATGGCTACACCTTC. This encodes CASSQQGVDYGYTF.

Note on this clone: The same CDR3 arises from other DNA sequences in this sample as well. The chain combines TRBV19 with TRBJ1-4; 9 bases align to TRBD1. The germline CDR1 and CDR2 sequences are LNHDA and SQIVND (reference sequence). The CDR3 totals 14 residues. The junction had 5 bases not matched to a gene; V was cut back by 5 bases and J by 7 bases. CDR3 in amino acids: CASSSGQGPEKLFF. In DNA form, the CDR3 reads TGTGCCAGTAGTTCAGGACAGGGGCCTGAAAAACTGTTTTTT.

Only a few counts were recorded for this clone. The chain links TRBV4-1 to TRBJ2-2, with 9 bases aligning to TRBD1. CDR1 is MGHRA, CDR2 YSYEKL, per germline. V lost 4 bases and J lost 7; bases outside the gene matches: 10. The length of the CDR3 is 16 residues. The CDR3 sequence is CASSPVKTGGVGELFF. The DNA for the CDR3 is TGCGCCAGCAGCCCAGTCAAAACAGGGGGCGTCGGGGAGCTGTTTTTT.

The J gene is TRBJ1-3, the V gene TRBV7-8, with TRBD1 matching 9 bases. With 5 bases clipped from V and 4 bases from J, the junction kept 3 bases outside the gene matches. This CDR3 is built from 14 residues. Germline V gene data show CDR1 as SGHVS and CDR2 as FQNEAQ. The CDR3 here is CASSAGTGGNTIYF. Written as DNA, the CDR3 is TGTGCCAGCAGCGCCGGGACAGGGGGAAACACCATATATTTT. Based on the CDR3 plus reference TRBV7-8 and TRBJ1-3, the full variable domain is GAGVSQSPRYKVAKRGQDVALRCDPISGHVSLFWYQQALGQGPEFLTYFQNEAQLDKSGLPSDRFFAERPEGSVSTLKIQRTQQEDSAVYLCASSAGTGGNTIYFGEGSWLTVV.

This chain joins TRBV7-8 and TRBJ1-4, with no clear D. The V end was cut by 6 bases, the J end by 0 bases, with 26 bases between. Germline V gives CDR1 SGHVS, CDR2 FQNEAQ. The CDR3 is 20 amino acids. CDR3 sequence reads: CASSEPKSAAFGATNEKLFF. CDR3 nucleotide sequence: TGTGCCAGCAGTGAGCCGAAGTCAGCGGCCTTCGGGGCAACTAATGAAAAACTGTTTTTT.

CDR3 sequence: CASRYYGKGGRYGYTF. Written as DNA, the CDR3 is TGCGCCAGCAGATACTATGGGAAAGGGGGCCGCTATGGCTACACCTTC. The chain combines TRBV23-1 with TRBJ1-2; 7 nucleotides align to TRBD1. TRBV23-1 is an open reading frame whose function is uncertain. The V gene end was trimmed by 6 bases and the J gene end by 4 bases; junction bases not matched to a gene: 14. The CDR3 loop spans 16 amino acids.

The CDR3 loop is CASSRDRGRAYEQYF. CDR3 bases: TGTGCCAGCAGCAGAGACCGGGGTAGGGCCTACGAGCAGTACTTC. V usage is TRBV5-4 and J usage is TRBJ2-7, with D maybe TRBD2 (5 bases). V gave up 4 bases and J gave up 2 bases, with 16 bases separating them. The CDR3 runs 15 residues. From germline, CDR1 is SGHNT and CDR2 YYREEE (reference sequence). Filled out from reference TRBV5-4 and TRBJ2-7, the complete variable domain reads ETGVTQSPTHLIKTRGQQVTLRCSSQSGHNTVSWYQQALGQGPQFIFQYYREEENGRGNFPPRFSGLQFPNYSSELNVNALELDDSALYLCASSRDRGRAYEQYFGPGTRLTVT.

V gene TRBV7-3 combines with J gene TRBJ1-1, with a weak D call TRBD1 (5 bases). V lost 0 bases to trimming and J lost 3 bases, with 5 bases between them. The CDR3 has 13 amino acids. Germline CDR1 is SGHTA and CDR2 is FQGTGA. CDR3: CASSLTTDTEAFF. Written as DNA, the CDR3 is TGTGCCAGCAGCTTAACGACAGACACTGAAGCTTTCTTT.